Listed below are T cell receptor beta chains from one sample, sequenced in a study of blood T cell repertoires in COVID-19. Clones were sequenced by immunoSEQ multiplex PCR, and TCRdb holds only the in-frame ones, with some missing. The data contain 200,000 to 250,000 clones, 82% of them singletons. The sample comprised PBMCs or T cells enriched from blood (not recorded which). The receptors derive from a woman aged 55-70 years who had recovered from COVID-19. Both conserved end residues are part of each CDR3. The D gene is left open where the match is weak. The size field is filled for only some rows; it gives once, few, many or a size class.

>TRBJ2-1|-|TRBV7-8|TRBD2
CASSYSGTSGGEQFF
TGTGCCAGCAGCTACTCCGGGACTAGCGGGGGGGAGCAGTTCTTC
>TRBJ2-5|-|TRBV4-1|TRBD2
CASSQDQGLANRWATQYF
TGCGCCAGCAGCCAAGATCAAGGACTAGCGAATAGGTGGGCGACCCAGTACTTC
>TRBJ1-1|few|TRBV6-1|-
CASSEYFGGGNTEAFF
TGTGCCAGCAGTGAATACTTCGGGGGTGGGAACACTGAAGCTTTCTTT
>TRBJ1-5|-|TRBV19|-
CASSGAEGWGNQPQHF
TGTGCCAGTAGTGGGGCCGAAGGTTGGGGTAATCAGCCCCAGCATTTT
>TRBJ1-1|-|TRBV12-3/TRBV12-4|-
CASSLWAWEAFF
TGTGCCAGCAGTTTATGGGCGTGGGAAGCTTTCTTT
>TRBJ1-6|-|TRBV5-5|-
CASSLVLLVGSSPLHF
TGTGCCAGCAGCTTGGTTCTGTTGGTTGGTAGTTCACCCCTCCACTTT
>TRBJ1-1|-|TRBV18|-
CASSPFQGTTEAFF
TGTGCCAGCTCACCTTTCCAGGGAACCACTGAAGCTTTCTTT
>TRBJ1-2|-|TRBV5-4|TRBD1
CASSFGSGQGGYTF
TGTGCCAGCAGCTTCGGAAGCGGACAGGGTGGCTACACCTTC
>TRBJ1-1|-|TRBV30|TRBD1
CALDRGGTEAFF
TGTGCCCTAGACAGGGGTGGCACTGAAGCTTTCTTT
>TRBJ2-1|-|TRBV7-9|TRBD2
CASSLPLAGEGEQFF
TGTGCCAGCAGCCTCCCACTAGCGGGAGAGGGTGAGCAGTTCTTC
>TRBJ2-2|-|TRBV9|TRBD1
CASSVGDRGRRNTGELFF
TGTGCCAGCAGCGTAGGAGACAGGGGGCGCAGGAACACCGGGGAGCTGTTTTTT
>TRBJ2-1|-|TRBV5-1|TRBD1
CASSLGTGGLDEQFF
TGCGCCAGCAGCCTAGGGACAGGGGGCTTGGATGAGCAGTTCTTC
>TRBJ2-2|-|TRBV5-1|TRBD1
CASSRTGGTGELFF
TGCGCCAGCAGCCGGACAGGGGGGACCGGGGAGCTGTTTTTT
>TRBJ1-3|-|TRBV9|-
CASSVAGAGYSGNTIYF
TGTGCCAGCAGCGTAGCGGGAGCCGGTTACTCTGGAAACACCATATATTTT
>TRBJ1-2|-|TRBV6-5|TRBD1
CASKPRDRGYGYTF
TGTGCCAGCAAACCCCGGGACAGGGGCTATGGCTACACCTTC
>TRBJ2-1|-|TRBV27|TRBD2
CASSLRTSGNNEQFF
TGTGCCAGCAGTCTTAGGACTAGCGGGAACAATGAGCAGTTCTTC
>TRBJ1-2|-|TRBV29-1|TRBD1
CSVEGNAGQGAYGYTF
TGCAGCGTTGAAGGGAACGCCGGACAGGGGGCGTATGGCTACACCTTC
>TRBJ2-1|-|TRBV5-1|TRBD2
CASSNTGGEQFF
TGCGCCAGCAGCAACACGGGAGGTGAGCAGTTCTTC
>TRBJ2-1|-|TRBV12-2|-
CASRRRGLAGDNEQFF
TGTGCAAGTCGCCGCAGGGGACTAGCGGGAGACAATGAGCAGTTCTTC
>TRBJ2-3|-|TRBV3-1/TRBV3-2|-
CASSLRTDTDTQYF
TGTGCCAGCAGCCTCCGGACAGACACAGATACGCAGTATTTT
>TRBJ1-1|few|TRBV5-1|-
CASSTGGSLNTEAFF
TGCGCCAGCAGCACGGGGGGTAGTCTAAACACTGAAGCTTTCTTT
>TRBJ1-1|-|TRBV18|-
CASSLRTVPWTEAFF
TGTGCCAGCTCACTTAGGACAGTGCCGTGGACTGAAGCTTTCTTT
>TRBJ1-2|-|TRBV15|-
CATSRDKGRGYGYTF
TGTGCCACCAGCAGAGATAAGGGCCGGGGTTATGGCTACACCTTC
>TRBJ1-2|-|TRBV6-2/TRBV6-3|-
CASSRSKYGYTF
TGTGCCAGCAGTCGAAGCAAGTATGGCTACACCTTC
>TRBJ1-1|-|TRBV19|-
CASNPGTEAFF
TGTGCCAGTAACCCAGGCACTGAAGCTTTCTTT
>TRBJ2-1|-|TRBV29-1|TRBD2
CSVEGGLAGYNEQFF
TGCAGCGTTGAAGGGGGACTAGCGGGCTACAATGAGCAGTTCTTC
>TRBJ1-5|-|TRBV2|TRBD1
CASSGQGTNQPQHF
TGTGCCAGCAGTGGACAGGGGACGAATCAGCCCCAGCATTTT
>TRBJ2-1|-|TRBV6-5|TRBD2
CASSWGGREGEQFF
TGTGCCAGCAGCTGGGGCGGGAGGGAGGGTGAGCAGTTCTTC
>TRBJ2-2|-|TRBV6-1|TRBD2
CASSDISGRGTGELFF
TGTGCCAGCAGTGATATTAGCGGGCGCGGCACCGGGGAGCTGTTTTTT
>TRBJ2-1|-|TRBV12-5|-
CASGTGRSSYNEQFF
TGTGCTAGTGGTACAGGGCGAAGCTCCTACAATGAGCAGTTCTTC
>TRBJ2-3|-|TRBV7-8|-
CASSLAVGLKYF
TGTGCCAGCAGCTTAGCTGTAGGACTAAAGTATTTT
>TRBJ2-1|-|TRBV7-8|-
CASRGANLGTNPHYNEQFF
TGTGCCAGCAGAGGCGCCAACCTTGGGACAAACCCCCACTACAATGAGCAGTTCTTC
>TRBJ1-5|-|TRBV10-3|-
CAISQSEGNQPQHF
TGTGCCATCAGTCAGTCCGAGGGCAATCAGCCCCAGCATTTT
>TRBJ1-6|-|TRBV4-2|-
CASSQEESPLHF
TGTGCCAGCAGCCAAGAGGAGTCACCCCTCCACTTT
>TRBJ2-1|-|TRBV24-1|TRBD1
CATSDPGQGAGNEQFF
TGTGCCACCAGTGATCCGGGACAGGGGGCAGGGAATGAGCAGTTCTTC
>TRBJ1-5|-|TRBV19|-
CASSIPGHHDQPQHF
TGTGCCAGTAGTATTCCGGGACACCACGATCAGCCCCAGCATTTT
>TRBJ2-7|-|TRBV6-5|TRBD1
CASSSHQDRGSEQYF
TGTGCCAGCAGTTCCCATCAGGACAGGGGAAGCGAGCAGTACTTC
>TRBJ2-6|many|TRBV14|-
CASSQETSVLTF
TGTGCCAGCAGCCAAGAAACCAGCGTCCTGACTTTC
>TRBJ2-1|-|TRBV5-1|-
CASSLATRTSYNEQFF
TGCGCCAGCAGCTTGGCTACTAGGACCTCCTACAATGAGCAGTTCTTC
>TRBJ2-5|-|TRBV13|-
CASSPSRDSASGTQYF
TGTGCCAGCAGCCCGAGCCGGGACTCCGCCTCAGGGACCCAGTACTTC
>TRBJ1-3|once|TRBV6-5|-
CASSYSSGGSGNTIYF
TGTGCCAGCAGTTACTCGTCTGGCGGCTCTGGAAACACCATATATTTT
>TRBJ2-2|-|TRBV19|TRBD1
CASSLYPNRGGNTGELFF
TGTGCCAGTAGTTTGTACCCAAACAGGGGTGGGAACACCGGGGAGCTGTTTTTT